The entry below gives a single T cell receptor (beta chain) sequence along with its context. This CDR3 comprises 15 residues. V dropped 5 bases and J dropped 0 bases, with 11 bases sitting between them. The germline gives CDR1 MNHEY, CDR2 SVGAGI. This sample is drawn from a study of blood T cell repertoires in COVID-19. Clones were sequenced by immunoSEQ multiplex PCR, and TCRdb holds only the in-frame ones, with some missing. The data show approximately 240,000 clones, roughly 88% seen once. The source material was peripheral blood. The receptor comes from a woman between 35 and 50 years old who had recovered from COVID-19. V is TRBV6-5 and J is TRBJ1-3; maybe TRBD1 (5 bases). The CDR3 bases are TGTGCCAGCAGTCGGGGGGGTGGCTCTGGAAACACCATATATTTT. This sequence encodes CASSRGGGSGNTIYF.